This T cell receptor beta chain was found in a study of blood T cell repertoires in COVID-19 (TCRdb year 2020). About the full investigation: The collaborator samples originated in the United States, Italy and Spain and spanned the acute and convalescent phases of COVID-19. The prospective study material was composed of cDNA or gDNA derived from T cells, B-cell-depleted T cells, or PBMCs. Subjects who had been exposed to COVID-19, were actively infected with it, or had recovered from it provided the deeply sampled blood TCRbeta repertoires that made up the dataset. The repertoires were released in a freely available public database intended as a resource for research on the immune response to SARS-CoV-2. Samples came from the ongoing ImmuneRACE study (first 160 participants) plus 1,254 subjects from 6 global collaborators. Sample metadata almost always included a de-identified subject ID, COVID-19 status, age in years and sex. HLA class I and class II types, where available, came from metadata supplied by the sample provider rather than from assay-based typing.

The CDR3 holds 12 amino acids from the cysteine to the phenylalanine. The retained sequence is limited to the CDR3, 36 bases, with the frame set at the first base. A distance of 6 bases separates the germline ends of V and J, which lose 3 bases and 4 bases respectively. In the germline V gene, CDR1 corresponds to MNHNS and CDR2 to SASEGT. Another Seattle source contributed samples from volunteer blood donors who had recovered from COVID-19. Collaborating institutions collected whole blood in K2EDTA tubes following their own protocols. For TCRbeta analysis, collaborators shipped samples as frozen whole blood, isolated PBMCs, or DNA extracted from either of those sample types. Of note for this clone: Its antigen target is currently unknown. Nothing much larger sits one base from this clone, and base qualities are not available.

Beyond this particular receptor, the publication reports: How much clinical and demographic metadata was included differed by source and by participant, and the metadata was provided uncurated.

TCRbeta CDR3 regions were amplified from genomic DNA using the immunoSEQ Assay, a bias-controlled multiplex PCR. As for how the authors treated the data: Within the assay, amplification of reference gene primers was used to estimate how many nucleated cells each sample contained. To quantify the absolute abundance of each unique TCRbeta CDR3 rearrangement, sequence reads were collapsed and filtered. For each sample, productive Simpson clonality was calculated as the square root of Simpson's diversity index across productive rearrangements. The table was pulled from immuneACCESS by TCRdb, which kept in-frame rearrangements only. Such tables lose some clones; where checked, under half of the loss comes from unresolved V genes, and the rest has no known cause. Clone size and the V and J calls come from that table; the DNA yielded D and trimming. The sample records about 130,000 clones, roughly 84% of which are singletons. Approximately 12% of the sample comes from the top ten.

The origin of this receptor is a woman aged 30 to 39 who had recovered from COVID-19. The sequence joins TRBV6-1 to TRBJ1-2; no D gene call is confident. Source material: peripheral blood. The CDR3 loop reads CASSERTYGYTF. The nucleotides read TGTGCCAGCAGTGAGAGAACCTATGGCTACACCTTC.